One T cell receptor beta chain is described in this entry. Antigen specificity is unknown. CDR1 is LGHNA, CDR2 YSLEER, per germline. CDR3 length: 14 residues. V was clipped by 2 bases and J by 5 bases, with 13 bases between them. The record originates from a study of cytomegalovirus exposure and HLA in healthy donors. Overall study results and limits: In terms of immune exposure information, only CMV serostatus was available.

PCR was performed using 60 Vbeta and 13 Jbeta primers. The repertoire was sequenced with immunoSEQ multiplex PCR; TCRdb's copy has only in-frame clones and lacks some. Among 200,000 to 250,000 clones, 70% to 80% were seen once, and the ten largest hold roughly 2.5%. The V and J genes are TRBV4-3 and TRBJ2-7; a possible D gene is TRBD1 (5 bases). The sample taken for sequencing was PBMCs. The clonotype originates from a woman in her sixties or seventies in good health and CMV-seropositive. The CDR3 protein is CASSQPTVSHEQYF. The CDR3, as DNA: TGCGCCAGCAGCCAACCGACAGTGTCCCACGAGCAGTACTTC.